A few counts support the clone carrying this T cell receptor (beta chain). Its antigen is as yet unknown. This record comes from a study of OX40 agonist ivuxolimab in advanced cancers. Study observations and caveats: Not determined was the antigen specificity of the expanded peripheral T cells. There was clonal expansion of CD4+ and CD8+ blood T cells by week 6 at 0.1 to 3.0 mg/kg. Partial responders at 0.1-3.0 mg/kg showed near-lowest clonal expansion.

The V segment lost 4 bases and the J segment 4 bases; nucleotides outside the gene matches: 1. CDR1 and CDR2 (germline): MDHEN, SYDVKM. The CDR3 extends over 14 amino acids. Profiling relied on immunoSEQ multiplex PCR, and the TCRdb table lists in-frame clones only, not all of them. Of around 15,000 clones listed, 70% to 80% are singletons. The sequence derives from an adult with an advanced solid tumor such as melanoma, head and neck, liver or kidney cancer. The gene calls are TRBV28 and TRBJ1-5, with 10 nucleotides matching TRBD1. Here the sequenced sample was CD4+ or CD8+ T cells sorted from blood, taken in a trial of the OX40 agonist ivuxolimab. CDR3 in amino acids: CASSWGQGNQPQHF. Here the CDR3 DNA reads TGTGCCAGCAGTTGGGGACAGGGGAATCAGCCCCAGCATTTT. Full variable domain (outside the CDR3, taken from reference TRBV28 and TRBJ1-5): DVKVTQSSRYLVKRTGEKVFLECVQDMDHENMFWYRQDPGLGLRLIYFSYDVKMKEKGDIPEGYSVSREKKERFSLILESASTNQTSMYLCASSWGQGNQPQHFGDGTRLSIL.